Below, 10 T cell receptor beta chains from the same sample are listed, as sequenced in a study of blood T cells in healthy people across ages. PCR was performed a second time for 7 to 11 cycles using a sample-barcoded 5' primer and a J-beta primer mix. One entry per CDR3 protein, called by TCRdb with MiXCR from the 5' RACE reads. The sample records around 1,000,000 distinct CDR3 sequences, more than 30% being singletons. The source material was blood. These receptors all stem from a man between 18 and 35 years old in good health.

Remarks on this clonotype: A read error may be the cause here, since a much bigger clone is one base away. This sequence joins TRBV7-2 and TRBJ2-3; D remains ambiguous. The CDR3 consists of 11 residues. Trimming pared 4 bases from V and 10 bases from J, leaving 9 bases between. In germline, CDR1 is SGHTA, CDR2 FQGNSA. CDR3 in DNA: TGTGCCAGCAGCTCTCTATATGCGCAGTATTTT. Its protein is CASSSLYAQYF.

The chain recombines TRBV4-1 with TRBJ1-2; D unresolved. The germline CDR1 and CDR2 sequences are MGHRA and YSYEKL. The CDR3 covers 15 residues. Trimming pared 0 bases from V and 7 bases from J, leaving 15 bases between. This CDR3 is CASSQDAGRSSGYTF. Here the CDR3 DNA reads TGCGCCAGCAGCCAAGATGCTGGGCGATCCTCTGGCTACACCTTC.

The gene calls are TRBV6-6 and TRBJ2-5; D unclear. Trimming cost V 0 bases and J 5 bases, with 16 bases left between them. The CDR3 loop spans 16 amino acids. Germline-derived CDR1 and CDR2 are MNHNY and SVGAGI (reference sequence). This CDR3 is CASSYSLGSGRETQYF. Written as DNA, the CDR3 is TGTGCCAGCAGTTACTCGTTAGGAAGTGGGCGGGAGACCCAGTACTTC.

V and J are TRBV7-9 and TRBJ1-2; 9 bases are shared with TRBD1. The ends lost 5 bases at V and 8 bases at J; junction bases unmatched: 12. The germline gives CDR1 SEHNR, CDR2 FQNEAQ (reference sequence). The CDR3 has 15 residues. CDR3 in amino acids: CASSRETGGDGGYTF. The CDR3, as DNA: TGTGCCAGCAGCCGAGAAACAGGGGGCGACGGAGGCTACACCTTC.

J is TRBJ1-5 and V is TRBV20-1; 7 bases map to TRBD1. The germline V gene has CDR1 DFQATT and CDR2 SNEGSKA (reference sequence). CDR3 length equals 14 residues. V shed 6 bases and J 2 bases; nucleotides not matched to a gene: 7. CDR3 coding DNA: TGCAGTGCCCAAAACAGGGGAGGCAATCAGCCCCAGCATTTT. It is translated as CSAQNRGGNQPQHF.

There are many counts of this clonotype. The V and J genes are TRBV4-2 and TRBJ1-1; the D is unclear. The length of the CDR3 is 14 residues. V lost 0 bases and J lost 1, with 6 bases in between. Germline CDR1 LGHNA, CDR2 YNFKEQ. The CDR3 DNA sequence: TGTGCCAGCAGCCAAGATGGAGAGAACACTGAAGCTTTCTTT. Its translation: CASSQDGENTEAFF.

CDR3: CASSLSNQGHEQYF. CDR3 in DNA: TGTGCCAGCAGTTTATCAAACCAGGGCCACGAGCAGTACTTC. The rearrangement links TRBV27 to TRBJ2-5, with D possibly matching TRBD1 (5 bases). The last part of the DNA fits TRBJ2-7 better; the J call may be wrong. From germline, CDR1 is MNHEY and CDR2 SMNVEV (reference sequence). The CDR3 runs to 14 residues.

In this sample, this clonotype turned up a few times. This chain joins TRBV7-9 and TRBJ1-2, with D perhaps matching TRBD1 (5 bases). Trimming shortened V by 6 bases and J by 3 bases, and 17 bases separated the two germline ends. CDR3 length: 15 residues. Germline-derived CDR1 and CDR2 are SEHNR and FQNEAQ (reference sequence). CDR3 sequence (DNA): TGTGCCAGCAGGCCTGATACGGGGGTATACTATGGCTACACCTTC. This gives the protein CASRPDTGVYYGYTF.

For this clonotype: A much larger clone lies a single base off, so this may be a read error. The genes are TRBV6-2 or TRBV6-3 and TRBJ2-5; unclear D gene. Germline V lookup: CDR1 MNHEY, CDR2 SVGEGT. The CDR3 is made up of 11 amino acids. The CDR3, as DNA: TGTGCCAGCAGGGATCAAGAGGCCCAGTACTTC. Translating gives CASRDQEAQYF.

The chain employs TRBV20-1 and TRBJ2-5, with D perhaps matching TRBD1 (6 bases). This CDR3 region has 14 residues. V shed 3 bases and J shed 5 bases, with 16 bases lying between them. CDR1 DFQATT and CDR2 SNEGSKA come from the germline V gene (reference sequence). CDR3 nucleotide sequence: TGCAGTGCTAGGCCCACAGGGCTTAGGGAGACCCAGTACTTC. This codes for CSARPTGLRETQYF.